A selection of T cell receptor beta chains follows, all from one sample in a study of Ad26.COV2.S vaccination and SARS-CoV-2 variants. Sequenced by immunoSEQ multiplex PCR; TCRdb stores in-frame clones only, minus some. The table has about 680,000 clones, roughly 90% seen once; the top ten hold around 1.4%. Specimen: peripheral blood, collected in a trial of Ad26.COV2.S vaccine versus placebo. The receptors shown here come from a person aged 18-60 years who received the Ad26.COV2.S COVID-19 vaccine or a placebo. Each CDR3 is given without its conserved first and last residue. The D gene is left open where the match is weak. Clone sizes are given selectively: once, few, many, or a class where the clone is expanded.

NA	TRBV3-1/TRBV3-2	TRBJ1-4	NA	ASSQGGRNEKLF
NA	TRBV19	TRBJ2-6	NA	ASSPETGERANVLT
NA	TRBV19	TRBJ2-6	NA	ASTRGEGTSGANVLT
NA	TRBV5-1	TRBJ1-2	NA	ASSLAGFGYT
TRBD1	TRBV27	TRBJ1-1	NA	ASSIGTGSPEAF
TRBD1	TRBV3-1/TRBV3-2	TRBJ1-1	once	ASSPGQGRGNTEAF
NA	TRBV5-8	TRBJ2-2	NA	ASSLGHPGELF
NA	TRBV30	TRBJ1-6	once	AWSGDGYNSPLH
NA	TRBV3-1/TRBV3-2	TRBJ2-2	NA	ASSQGAAPTGELF
NA	TRBV5-5	TRBJ2-5	NA	ASSLDAGHRETQY
NA	TRBV18	TRBJ1-6	NA	ASSPYAGNSPLH
NA	TRBV7-2	TRBJ2-3	NA	ASSLQFSGLGDTQY
TRBD2	TRBV5-1	TRBJ2-1	NA	ASSHGTSGINEQF
NA	TRBV7-2	TRBJ2-5	NA	ASSSDRSNWETQY
NA	TRBV2	TRBJ1-2	once	ASSSVGYYGYT
TRBD2	TRBV19	TRBJ2-1	NA	ASSFASGRGSEQF
NA	TRBV9	TRBJ2-3	NA	ASSVAFAGTDTQY
NA	TRBV27	TRBJ1-1	NA	ASRLGVLNTEAF
TRBD1	TRBV5-1	TRBJ1-2	once	ASSLGQPNYGYT
NA	TRBV7-9	TRBJ2-7	NA	ASSLPNGVYEQY
TRBD1	TRBV4-2	TRBJ2-1	NA	ASSQEGRDRSYNEQF
TRBD1	TRBV3-1/TRBV3-2	TRBJ2-3	once	ASGQADRATDTQY
NA	TRBV7-2	TRBJ2-7	NA	ASSSVADTYEQY
TRBD1	TRBV11-2	TRBJ2-5	NA	ASSVISTGPRETQY
TRBD1	TRBV27	TRBJ2-7	NA	ASSLSYRGYEQY
NA	TRBV24-1	TRBJ2-7	NA	ATSVSDSGEQY
NA	TRBV5-1	TRBJ2-3	NA	ASSLDGRGSTDTQY
NA	TRBV19	TRBJ1-5	NA	ASSIQGSSNQPQH